This TCR beta chain was documented in a study of OX40 agonist ivuxolimab in advanced cancers. Across the study: Every 2 weeks, patients received ivuxolimab intravenously, dosed at 0.01 to 10 mg/kg. Every patient in dose escalation had hepatocellular carcinoma, melanoma, renal cell or head and neck cancer. Findings and limits, study-wide: Some nonresponders likewise displayed low normalized T-cell clonal expansion. Fewer expanded clones were found on average in CD4+ than in CD8+ T cells.

The CDR3 is 15 amino acids. V lost 0 bases and J lost 3, with 13 bases in between. In germline, CDR1 is SGHNT, CDR2 YYREEE (reference sequence). Method: immunoSEQ multiplex PCR; TCRdb's copy keeps in-frame clones and lacks some. The sample holds about 21,000 clones, 60% to 80% seen once. For this clone: Its antigen remains unknown.

The rearrangement links TRBV5-4 to TRBJ2-7; TRBD1 might be the D (5 bases). Sample: CD4+ or CD8+ T cells sorted from blood, taken in a trial of the OX40 agonist ivuxolimab. This TCR was recovered from an adult with an advanced solid tumor such as melanoma, head and neck, liver or kidney cancer. CDR3 amino acids: CASSLGRDPFYEQYF. CDR3 DNA: TGTGCCAGCAGCTTGGGCAGGGATCCCTTCTACGAGCAGTACTTC. Combining the CDR3 with reference TRBV5-4 and TRBJ2-7 gives the whole variable domain ETGVTQSPTHLIKTRGQQVTLRCSSQSGHNTVSWYQQALGQGPQFIFQYYREEENGRGNFPPRFSGLQFPNYSSELNVNALELDDSALYLCASSLGRDPFYEQYFGPGTRLTVT.